This T cell receptor beta chain was sequenced in a study of control samples from healthy donors and cancer patients. Repertoires were generated with immunoSEQ multiplex PCR, while TCRdb's copy carries only in-frame clones and drops some. This sample has approximately 89,000 clones, with more than 75% found just once. Sequences were obtained from blood. The clonotype was recovered from a woman aged 40 to 50 in good health.

Here the CDR3 DNA reads TGTGCCAGCAGCCCCCGGTCAGGGGGGGTGCACACCGGGGAGCTGTTTTTT. Protein product: CASSPRSGGVHTGELFF. This chain connects TRBV3-1 (or the pseudogene TRBV3-2) to TRBJ2-2; either TRBD1 or TRBD2 may supply D (7 bases each). The CDR3 has 17 amino acids. Per germline, CDR1 LGHDT and CDR2 YNNKEL (reference sequence). Trimming removed 4 bases at V and 3 bases at J, with 18 bases between.